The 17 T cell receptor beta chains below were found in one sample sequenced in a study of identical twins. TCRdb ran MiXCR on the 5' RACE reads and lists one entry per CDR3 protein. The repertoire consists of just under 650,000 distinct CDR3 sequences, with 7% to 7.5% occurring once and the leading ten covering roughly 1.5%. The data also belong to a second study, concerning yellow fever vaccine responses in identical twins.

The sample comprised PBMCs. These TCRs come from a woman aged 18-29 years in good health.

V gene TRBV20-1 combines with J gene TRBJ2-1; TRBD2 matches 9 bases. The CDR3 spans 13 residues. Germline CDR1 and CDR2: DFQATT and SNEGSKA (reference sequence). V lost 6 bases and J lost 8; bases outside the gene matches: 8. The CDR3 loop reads CSASGGRLDEQFF. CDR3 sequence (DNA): TGCAGTGCCAGCGGGGGGAGACTGGATGAGCAGTTCTTC.

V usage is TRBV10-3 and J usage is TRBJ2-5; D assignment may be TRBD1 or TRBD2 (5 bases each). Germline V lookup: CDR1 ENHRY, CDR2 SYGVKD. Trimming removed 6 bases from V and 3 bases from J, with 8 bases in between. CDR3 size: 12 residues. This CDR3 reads CAIRQGEETQYF. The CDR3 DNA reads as TGTGCCATCAGGCAGGGAGAAGAGACCCAGTACTTC.

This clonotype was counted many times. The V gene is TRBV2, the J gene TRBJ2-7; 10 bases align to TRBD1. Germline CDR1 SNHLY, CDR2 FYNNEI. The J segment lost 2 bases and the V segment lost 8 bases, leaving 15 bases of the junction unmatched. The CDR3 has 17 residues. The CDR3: CASGYFRDRGEPYEQYV. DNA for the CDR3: TGTGCCAGCGGCTACTTCCGGGACAGGGGCGAACCCTACGAGCAGTACGTC.

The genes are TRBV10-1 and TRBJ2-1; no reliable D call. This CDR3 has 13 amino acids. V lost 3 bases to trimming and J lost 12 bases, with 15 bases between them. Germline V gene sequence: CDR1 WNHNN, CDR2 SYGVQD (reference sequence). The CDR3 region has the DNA TGCGCCAGCAGTGAAAGTCCCGGTAGCAGGCAGTTCTTC. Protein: CASSESPGSRQFF.

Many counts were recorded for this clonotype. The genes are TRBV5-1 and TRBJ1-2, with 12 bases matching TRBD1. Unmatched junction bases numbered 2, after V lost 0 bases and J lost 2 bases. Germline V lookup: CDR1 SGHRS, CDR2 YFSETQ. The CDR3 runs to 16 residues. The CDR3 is CASSLGDRGPNYGYTF. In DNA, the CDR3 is TGCGCCAGCAGCTTGGGGGACAGGGGGCCGAACTATGGCTACACCTTC.

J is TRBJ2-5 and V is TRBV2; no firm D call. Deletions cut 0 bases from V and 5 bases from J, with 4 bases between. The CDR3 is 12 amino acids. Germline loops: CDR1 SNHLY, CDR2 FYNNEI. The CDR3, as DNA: TGTGCCAGCAGTGAAGCGTTTGAGACCCAGTACTTC. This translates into CASSEAFETQYF.

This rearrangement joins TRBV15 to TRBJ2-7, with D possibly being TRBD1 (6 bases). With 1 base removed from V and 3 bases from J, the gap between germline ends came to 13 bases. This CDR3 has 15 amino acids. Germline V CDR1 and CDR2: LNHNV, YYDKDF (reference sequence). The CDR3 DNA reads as TGTGCCACCAGCAGAGTACAGGGTGGTAGCTACGAGCAGTACTTC. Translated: CATSRVQGGSYEQYF.

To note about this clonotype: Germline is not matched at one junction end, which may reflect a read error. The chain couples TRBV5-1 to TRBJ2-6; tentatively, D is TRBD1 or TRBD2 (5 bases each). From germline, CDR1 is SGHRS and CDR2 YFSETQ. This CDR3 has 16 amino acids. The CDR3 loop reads CASSQTGPSGADVLTF. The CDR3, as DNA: TGCGCCAGCAGCCAAACGGGGCCCTCTGGGGCCGACGTCCTGACTTTC.

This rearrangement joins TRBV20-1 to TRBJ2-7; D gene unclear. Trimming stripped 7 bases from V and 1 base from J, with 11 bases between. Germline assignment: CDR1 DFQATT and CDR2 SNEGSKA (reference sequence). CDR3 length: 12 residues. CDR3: CSVLINSYEQYV. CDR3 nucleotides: TGCAGTGTTTTAATAAATTCCTACGAGCAGTACGTC.

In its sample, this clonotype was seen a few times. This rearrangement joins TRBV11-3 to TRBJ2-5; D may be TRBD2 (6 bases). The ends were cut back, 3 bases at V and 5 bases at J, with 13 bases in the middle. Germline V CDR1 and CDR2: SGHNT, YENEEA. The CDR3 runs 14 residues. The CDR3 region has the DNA TGTGCCAGCAGCTTTGAGGGAGGAGCCGAGACCCAGTACTTC. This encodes CASSFEGGAETQYF.

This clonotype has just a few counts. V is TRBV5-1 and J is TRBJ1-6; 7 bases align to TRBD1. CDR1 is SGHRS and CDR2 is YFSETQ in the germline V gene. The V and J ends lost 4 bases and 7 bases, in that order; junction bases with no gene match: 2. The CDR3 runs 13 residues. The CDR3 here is CASSDRENSPLHF. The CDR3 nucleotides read TGCGCCAGCAGCGACAGGGAAAATTCACCCCTCCACTTT. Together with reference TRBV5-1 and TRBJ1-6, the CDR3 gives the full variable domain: KAGVTQTPRYLIKTRGQQVTLSCSPISGHRSVSWYQQTPGQGLQFLFEYFSETQRNKGNFPGRFSGRQFSNSRSEMNVSTLELGDSALYLCASSDRENSPLHFGNGTRLTVT.

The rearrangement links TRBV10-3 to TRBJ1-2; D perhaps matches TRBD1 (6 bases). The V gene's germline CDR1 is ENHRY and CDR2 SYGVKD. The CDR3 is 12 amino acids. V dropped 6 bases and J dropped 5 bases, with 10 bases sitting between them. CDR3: CAIRAGVYGYTF. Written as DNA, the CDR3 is TGTGCCATCAGAGCAGGGGTGTATGGCTACACCTTC.

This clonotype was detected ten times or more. DNA for the CDR3: TGTGCCAGCAGCCCGACAGGGTTGTCTGGCTACACCTTC. It yields the protein CASSPTGLSGYTF. The rearrangement links TRBV3-1 to TRBJ1-2; 7 bases fit TRBD1. Germline V gene data show CDR1 as LGHDT and CDR2 as YNNKEL (reference sequence). V gave up 4 bases and J gave up 7 bases; unmatched junction bases: 6. The CDR3 sequence is 13 residues long. Drawing the rest from reference TRBV3-1 and TRBJ1-2, the complete variable domain is DTAVSQTPKYLVTQMGNDKSIKCEQNLGHDTMYWYKQDSKKFLKIMFSYNNKELIINETVPNRFSPKSPDKAHLNLHINSLELGDSAVYFCASSPTGLSGYTFGSGTRLTVV.

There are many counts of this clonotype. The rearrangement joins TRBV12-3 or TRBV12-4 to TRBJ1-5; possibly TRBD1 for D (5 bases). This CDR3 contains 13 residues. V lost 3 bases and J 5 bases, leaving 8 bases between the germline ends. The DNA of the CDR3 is TGTGCCAGCAGTTTTCAGGGTGATCAGCCCCAGCATTTT. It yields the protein CASSFQGDQPQHF.

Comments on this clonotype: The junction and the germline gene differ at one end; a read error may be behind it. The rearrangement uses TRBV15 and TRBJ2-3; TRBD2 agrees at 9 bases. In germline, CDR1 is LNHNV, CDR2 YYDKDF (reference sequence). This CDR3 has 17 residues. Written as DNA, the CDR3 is TGTGCCACCAGCAGAGATGCCAGCGGGGGGATCACAAATACGCAGTATTTT. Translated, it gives CATSRDASGGITNTQYF.

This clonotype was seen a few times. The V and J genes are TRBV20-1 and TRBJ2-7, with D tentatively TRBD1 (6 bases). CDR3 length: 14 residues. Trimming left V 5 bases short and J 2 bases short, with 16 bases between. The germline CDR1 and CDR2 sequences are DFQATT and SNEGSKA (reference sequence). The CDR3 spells CSAPQDRGTYEQYV. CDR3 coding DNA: TGCAGTGCTCCACAGGACAGAGGGACCTACGAGCAGTACGTC.

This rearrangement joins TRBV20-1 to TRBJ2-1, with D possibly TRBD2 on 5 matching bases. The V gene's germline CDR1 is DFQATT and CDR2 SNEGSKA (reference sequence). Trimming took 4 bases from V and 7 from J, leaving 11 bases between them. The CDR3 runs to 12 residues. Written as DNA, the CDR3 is TGCAGTGCTATCCGAGGGTGGAATGAGCAGTTCTTC. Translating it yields CSAIRGWNEQFF.